The sequence of this T cell receptor beta chain was determined in a study of blood T cell repertoires in COVID-19. The germline V and J ends were trimmed by 5 bases and 5 bases, with 6 bases remaining between them. The CDR3 loop spans 11 amino acids. In germline, CDR1 is SGHTA, CDR2 FQGNSA. Original analysis: Reference gene primer amplification gave nucleated cell count estimates. Assay: immunoSEQ multiplex PCR; the TCRdb copy retains only in-frame clones and omits some. V and J calls and clone size come straight from that table; D and trimming were deduced from the DNA. This sample yields about 260,000 clones, of which 86% are seen a single time; approximately 2.1% belongs to the top ten.

This clonotype was obtained from a woman aged 45 to 65 who had recovered from COVID-19. This chain joins TRBV7-2 and TRBJ2-5; D unresolved. The sequencing input was PBMCs or T cells enriched from blood (not recorded which). CDR3 sequence (DNA): TGTGCCAGCAGCCTAATCGAGACCCAGTACTTC. Amino acids: CASSLIETQYF. Based on the CDR3 plus reference TRBV7-2 and TRBJ2-5, the full variable domain is GAGVSQSPSNKVTEKGKDVELRCDPISGHTALYWYRQSLGQGLEFLIYFQGNSAPDKSGLPSDRFSAERTGGSVSTLTIQRTQQEDSAVYLCASSLIETQYFGPGTRLLVL.